This TCR beta chain emerged from a study of blood T cell repertoires in COVID-19. Overall study context: COVID-19 samples from acute and convalescent phases originated in the United States, Italy and Spain.

Per the original data handling: Amplification from reference gene primers served as the basis for estimated nucleated cell counts. The repertoire was sequenced with immunoSEQ multiplex PCR; TCRdb's copy has only in-frame clones and lacks some. From that table come the V and J calls and clone size; the DNA was used to work out D and trimming. The sample has around 120,000 clones; more than 60% are singletons. The V gene's germline CDR1 is SNHLY and CDR2 FYNNEI. V lost 2 bases, J lost 15 bases, and 11 bases stayed unmatched. The CDR3 extends over 14 amino acids. The TCR originated in a middle-aged man with acute or convalescent COVID-19. Material for sequencing was peripheral blood. The genes are TRBV2 and TRBJ2-4; 9 bases are shared with TRBD1. CDR3 residues: CASSESTTGGLAYF. The CDR3 DNA sequence: TGTGCCAGCAGTGAATCAACCACAGGGGGCCTAGCGTACTTC.